One TCR beta chain is described in this entry. V was clipped by 4 bases and J by 11 bases, with 9 bases between them. The CDR3 is 11 residues long. Germline-derived CDR1 and CDR2 are LNHDA and SQIVND (reference sequence). This entry belongs to a study of blood T cell repertoires in COVID-19. Across the study: COVID-19 samples from acute and convalescent phases originated in the United States, Italy and Spain. T cells, B-cell-depleted T cells, or PBMCs provided the cDNA or gDNA that served as material.

In the original processing: Amplification of reference gene primers was used by the study to estimate nucleated cell counts. TCRdb's copy holds only in-frame clones and misses some; the assay was immunoSEQ multiplex PCR. The V and J calls and the clone size are those of that table, but D and trimming were determined from the DNA. Among 150,000 to 200,000 clones listed, around 80% were seen once. The sample comprised peripheral blood. The clonotype was recovered from a woman aged 80 or older with acute or convalescent COVID-19. The rearrangement joins TRBV19 to TRBJ2-1; no definite D call. As DNA, the CDR3 is TGTGCCAGTAGTACCCAGCGACAGCAGTTCTTC. Its translation: CASSTQRQQFF.